This paragraph covers one T cell receptor beta chain sequence. TCRdb analysed the RT-PCR reads with MiXCR anew, one entry per CDR3 protein. This table has roughly 760,000 distinct CDR3 sequences, around 20% appearing once. This specimen belongs to a study of response to subunit inactivated influenza vaccine. Germline CDR1 reads ENHRY; CDR2 reads SYGVKD. V was shortened by 6 bases and J by 6 bases, with 11 bases between the two germline ends. The CDR3 runs to 13 residues. The V call is TRBV10-3, the J call TRBJ2-2; tentative D call: TRBD2 (6 bases). The origin of this receptor is a man aged 45-65 years who received an inactivated influenza vaccine. The material sequenced was PBMCs from blood, taken 5 to 6 days after vaccination. CDR3 bases: TGTGCCATCAGCCTAGCGCAGCCCGGGGAGCTGTTTTTT. Protein: CAISLAQPGELFF.